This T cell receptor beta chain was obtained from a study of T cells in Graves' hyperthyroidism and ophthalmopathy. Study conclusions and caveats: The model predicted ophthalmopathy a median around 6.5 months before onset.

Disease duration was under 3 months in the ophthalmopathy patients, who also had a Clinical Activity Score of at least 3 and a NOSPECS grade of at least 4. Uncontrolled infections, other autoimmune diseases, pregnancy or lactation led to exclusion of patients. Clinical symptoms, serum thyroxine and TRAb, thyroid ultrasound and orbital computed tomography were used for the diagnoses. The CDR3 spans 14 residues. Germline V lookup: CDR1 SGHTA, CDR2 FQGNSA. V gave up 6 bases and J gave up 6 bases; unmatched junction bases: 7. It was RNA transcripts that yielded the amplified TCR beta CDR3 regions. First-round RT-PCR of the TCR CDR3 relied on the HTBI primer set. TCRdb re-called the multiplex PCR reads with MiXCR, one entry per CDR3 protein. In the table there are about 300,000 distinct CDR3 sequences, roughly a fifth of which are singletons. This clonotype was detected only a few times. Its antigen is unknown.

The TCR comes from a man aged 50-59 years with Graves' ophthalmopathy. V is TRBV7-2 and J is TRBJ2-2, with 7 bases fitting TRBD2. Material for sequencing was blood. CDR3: CASRQWGGSGELFF. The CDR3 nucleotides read TGTGCCAGCAGACAATGGGGGGGGTCCGGGGAGCTGTTTTTT. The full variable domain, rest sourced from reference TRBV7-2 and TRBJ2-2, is GAGVSQSPSNKVTEKGKDVELRCDPISGHTALYWYRQSLGQGLEFLIYFQGNSAPDKSGLPSDRFSAERTGGSVSTLTIQRTQQEDSAVYLCASRQWGGSGELFFGEGSRLTVL.